Sequencing of this T cell receptor (beta chain) was carried out in a study of technical replicates of blood from several donors. This clone was seen a single time. Other DNA sequences in the sample encode the same CDR3. Method: immunoSEQ multiplex PCR; TCRdb's copy keeps in-frame clones and lacks some. The table lists 81,000 or so clones, approximately 97% of them singletons, with around 0.2% in the top ten. Germline loops: CDR1 SGHRS, CDR2 YFSETQ. The CDR3 runs to 14 residues. Deletions cut 1 base from V and 1 base from J, with 6 bases between. The TCR comes from a human donor in good health. The material sequenced was T cells isolated from PBMCs. This chain links TRBV5-1 with TRBJ1-3; D unresolved. The CDR3 region is CASSLSGSGNTIYF. For the CDR3, the DNA is TGCGCCAGCAGCTTGTCGGGTTCTGGAAACACCATATATTTT.